This is a list of T cell receptor beta chains from one sample in a study of blood T cell repertoires in COVID-19. Libraries were prepared by immunoSEQ multiplex PCR; TCRdb keeps only in-frame clonotypes and omits some of them. The top ten clones hold approximately 2% of a sample with about 140,000 clones, approximately 91% of them seen once. Sequenced sample: peripheral blood. The receptors were gathered from an older man with acute or convalescent COVID-19. CDR3s include the opening cysteine and the closing phenylalanine or tryptophan. D genes are given only for firm matches. Not all rows give a size; the values are once, few, many and, for expanded clones, a class.

d_gene	abundance	v_gene	j_gene	CDR3aa	CDR3nt
NA	NA	TRBV5-1	TRBJ1-1	CASTISGQMNTEAFF	TGCGCCAGCACGATTTCCGGACAAATGAACACTGAAGCTTTCTTT
NA	NA	TRBV4-1	TRBJ1-2	CASSLQQEGNYGYTF	TGCGCCAGCAGCCTTCAACAGGAGGGTAACTATGGCTACACCTTC
NA	NA	TRBV20-1	TRBJ2-7	CSAIANEQYF	TGCAGTGCTATAGCTAACGAGCAGTACTTC
NA	once	TRBV5-1	TRBJ2-1	CASSSRQVGYNEQFF	TGCGCCAGCAGCTCCAGACAGGTGGGGTACAATGAGCAGTTCTTC
TRBD2	NA	TRBV27	TRBJ2-3	CASSLGPGREDTQYF	TGTGCCAGCAGTTTAGGCCCCGGGAGGGAAGATACGCAGTATTTT
TRBD2	NA	TRBV19	TRBJ2-1	CASSSRGRAFDEQFF	TGTGCCAGTAGTTCACGCGGGAGGGCCTTCGATGAGCAGTTCTTC
NA	NA	TRBV2	TRBJ1-4	CASSEAAGMNEKLFF	TGTGCCAGCAGTGAAGCGGCAGGAATGAATGAAAAACTGTTTTTT
NA	NA	TRBV4-2	TRBJ2-2	CASTLGSERASTGELFF	TGTGCCAGCACCTTGGGATCCGAGCGGGCTTCTACCGGGGAGCTGTTTTTT
TRBD1	NA	TRBV28	TRBJ2-7	CASTISRGPYEQYF	TGTGCCAGCACGATCAGCAGGGGGCCCTACGAGCAGTACTTC
NA	NA	TRBV3-1/TRBV3-2	TRBJ2-7	CASSQADRVKSGGQYF	TGTGCCAGCAGCCAAGCGGATAGGGTAAAGAGCGGCGGGCAGTACTTC
NA	NA	TRBV5-4	TRBJ2-3	CASSLGQGQADTQYF	TGTGCCAGCAGCTTGGGCCAGGGTCAGGCAGATACGCAGTATTTT
NA	NA	TRBV12-3/TRBV12-4	TRBJ1-5	CASSLPPEAQHF	TGTGCCAGCAGCCTACCCCCTGAGGCCCAGCATTTT
NA	many	TRBV7-3	TRBJ1-1	CASSPSTGVSAEAFF	TGTGCCAGCAGCCCGAGTACGGGAGTTTCGGCTGAAGCTTTCTTT
TRBD2	NA	TRBV15	TRBJ2-5	CATSRDWGGGETQYF	TGTGCCACCAGCAGAGATTGGGGCGGGGGGGAGACCCAGTACTTC
NA	NA	TRBV11-2	TRBJ1-1	CASSLGLGRGGRNTEAFF	TGTGCCAGCAGCTTAGGACTCGGCCGGGGGGGAAGGAACACTGAAGCTTTCTTT
NA	NA	TRBV23-1	TRBJ2-2	CASGRNTGELFF	TGCGCCAGCGGCAGGAACACCGGGGAGCTGTTTTTT
TRBD1	once	TRBV6-5	TRBJ2-3	CASRGQGAADTQYF	TGTGCCAGCAGAGGACAGGGGGCCGCAGATACGCAGTATTTT
TRBD1	NA	TRBV29-1	TRBJ1-2	CSAVTGGRGYTF	TGCAGCGCTGTGACAGGGGGTAGGGGCTACACCTTC
NA	NA	TRBV12-3/TRBV12-4	TRBJ1-3	CASQGGNTIYF	TGTGCCAGCCAGGGGGGAAACACCATATATTTT
TRBD1	NA	TRBV5-1	TRBJ1-2	CASSLGDSNYGYTF	TGCGCCAGCAGCTTGGGGGACAGTAACTATGGCTACACCTTC
TRBD1	NA	TRBV10-2	TRBJ1-2	CASSEMKGASNYGYTF	TGCGCCAGCAGTGAGATGAAGGGGGCTAGCAACTATGGCTACACCTTC
NA	NA	TRBV19	TRBJ1-5	CASSAAGNQPQHF	TGTGCCAGTAGTGCAGCAGGTAATCAGCCCCAGCATTTT
TRBD2	NA	TRBV5-1	TRBJ2-5	CASSLWGSGTTTETQYF	TGCGCCAGCAGCTTGTGGGGTAGCGGGACCACAACAGAGACCCAGTACTTC
NA	NA	TRBV7-3	TRBJ1-3	CASSPRVERGNTIYF	TGTGCCAGCAGCCCCCGAGTTGAGAGAGGAAACACCATATATTTT
NA	NA	TRBV7-9	TRBJ2-2	CASNRLGDTGELFF	TGTGCCAGCAACCGACTCGGAGACACCGGGGAGCTGTTTTTT
TRBD1	NA	TRBV5-1	TRBJ2-7	CASSLRDSYEQYF	TGCGCCAGCAGCCTCCGGGACAGCTACGAGCAGTACTTC
NA	NA	TRBV19	TRBJ2-4	CASRLADGIDIQYF	TGTGCCAGTCGGCTAGCTGATGGGATCGACATTCAGTACTTC
TRBD1	NA	TRBV24-1	TRBJ1-2	CATSDPAQGLFGYTF	TGTGCCACCAGTGATCCAGCACAGGGGCTGTTTGGCTACACCTTC
TRBD2	NA	TRBV5-5	TRBJ2-1	CASSPGGLINEQFF	TGTGCCAGCAGCCCGGGGGGGCTAATCAATGAGCAGTTCTTC
TRBD1	NA	TRBV29-1	TRBJ1-5	CSVGGTGGSSNQPQHF	TGCAGCGTTGGGGGGACAGGGGGCTCGAGCAATCAGCCCCAGCATTTT
TRBD1	NA	TRBV10-2	TRBJ1-1	CASGGTGGTEAFF	TGCGCCAGCGGCGGGACAGGGGGAACTGAAGCTTTCTTT
TRBD1	NA	TRBV5-1	TRBJ1-3	CASTPGQGSGNTIYF	TGCGCCAGCACCCCGGGACAGGGCTCTGGAAACACCATATATTTT
NA	NA	TRBV6-5	TRBJ1-5	CASSRLRDQPQHF	TGTGCCAGCAGTCGACTTAGAGATCAGCCCCAGCATTTT